The present TCR beta chain was sequenced within a study of blood T cell repertoires in COVID-19. The assay was immunoSEQ multiplex PCR, and TCRdb's table has in-frame clones only and misses some. The sample carries roughly 80,000 clones, 83% recorded once. This TCR derives from a woman older than 75 with acute or convalescent COVID-19. Sequenced material: peripheral blood.

The CDR3, as DNA: TGTGCCAGCAGGGGGACAGCCTCCTACGAGCAGTACTTC. Protein: CASRGTASYEQYF. The chain has TRBV2 and TRBJ2-7, with 7 bases aligning to TRBD1. This CDR3 region has 13 residues. Germline V lookup: CDR1 SNHLY, CDR2 FYNNEI. Trimming removed 6 bases from V and 0 bases from J; junction bases left unmatched: 2.